A selection of T cell receptor beta chains follows, all from one sample in a study of CD8 T cells in ankylosing spondylitis. One entry per CDR3 protein results from TCRdb running MiXCR on the 5' RACE reads. This sample carries over 600,000 distinct CDR3 sequences, under 20% of them seen once, and the ten largest clones take roughly a fifth. The sequenced sample was blood, either unsorted or a sorted T cell fraction (not recorded which). These receptors all come from a male donor with ankylosing spondylitis. CDR3s include the opening cysteine and the closing phenylalanine or tryptophan. D genes are given only for firm matches. Rows may omit the clone size; those that give it use once, few, many or a size class.

>NA|NA|TRBJ1-6|TRBV4-1
TGCGCCAGCAGCCCGCCCGAGCAACGTCATTCACCCCTCCACTTT
CASSPPEQRHSPLHF
>TRBD1|NA|TRBJ2-2|TRBV5-1
TGCGCCAGCAGCAAGGGACAGTTGGAGGGGGAGCTGTTTTTT
CASSKGQLEGELFF
>TRBD1|NA|TRBJ1-4|TRBV2
TGTGCCAGCAGTGGACAGGGAATGGCTAATGAAAAACTGTTTTTT
CASSGQGMANEKLFF
>NA|NA|TRBJ2-7|TRBV25-1
TGTGCCAGTTCGGGGTTCTACGAGCAGTACTTC
CASSGFYEQYF
>NA|NA|TRBJ1-5|TRBV6-2/TRBV6-3
TGTGCCAGCAGGAACAATAGAGGCAATCAGCCCCAGCATTTT
CASRNNRGNQPQHF
>TRBD2|NA|TRBJ2-2|TRBV7-9
TGTGCCAGCAGCTTTTCTAGCGGGAGTAGCACCGGGGAGCTGTTTTTT
CASSFSSGSSTGELFF
>NA|few|TRBJ1-2|TRBV27
TGTGCCAGCAGACCAAATTGGCAGGGACTCTATGGCTACACCTTC
CASRPNWQGLYGYTF
>TRBD2|NA|TRBJ2-1|TRBV7-3
TGTGCCAGCAGCGCCGGGACTAGCGTGTACAATGAGCAGTTCTTC
CASSAGTSVYNEQFF
>NA|NA|TRBJ2-5|TRBV15
TGTGCCACCAGCAGAGACCCGACAGGTCAAGAGACCCAGTACTTC
CATSRDPTGQETQYF
>TRBD2|NA|TRBJ2-5|TRBV20-1
TGCAGTGCTGGGAGCGGGAGGGGCTGGGAGACCCAGTACTTC
CSAGSGRGWETQYF
>TRBD2|NA|TRBJ2-1|TRBV29-1
TGCAGCGTTGAAAGAGCGGGACCGCACAATGAGCAGTTCTTC
CSVERAGPHNEQFF
>NA|few|TRBJ2-6|TRBV6-2/TRBV6-3
TGTGCCAGCAGTAAGGTGCGCTCCATCTCTGGGGCCAACGTCCTGACTTTC
CASSKVRSISGANVLTF
>NA|few|TRBJ2-1|TRBV16
TGTGCCAGCAGCCAATCGTGGCAGGGCTTTAGTAGTGAGCAGTTCTTC
CASSQSWQGFSSEQFF
>NA|many|TRBJ2-7|TRBV11-2
TGTGCCAGCAGCTTATGGGGGAGCTCCTACGAGCAGTACTTC
CASSLWGSSYEQYF
>TRBD1|NA|TRBJ1-2|TRBV3-1
TGTGCCAGCAGCCAAGTGGGGGACAGGGGATTTGGGTATGGCTACACCTTC
CASSQVGDRGFGYGYTF